These 30 T cell receptor beta chains share one sample of origin, sequenced in a study of PD-1 blockade in classical Hodgkin lymphoma (TCRdb year 2020). Receptor amplification or capture employed the immunoSEQ multiplex PCR assay. TCRdb carries this immuneACCESS record with in-frame sequences only. Its versions omit some clonotypes, under half of them owing to an unresolved V gene in the studies checked, with the rest unexplained. This sample lists roughly 60,000 clones; more than 75% were detected once. About 5.8% of the sample goes to the ten largest clones. Sample time point, as interpreted from the label and publication: cycle 2 day 1 (C2D1) of nivolumab. Relapse after autologous stem cell transplantation had occurred in all trial patients, and cohorts A, B and C were distinguished by prior brentuximab vedotin exposure. Sequenced here: peripheral blood mononuclear cells (PBMCs), sampled before the second cycle of nivolumab. These receptors all stem from a human donor with classical Hodgkin lymphoma.

This clone was found once. This chain links TRBV5-1 with TRBJ1-2; possible D gene TRBD1, 6 bases. The V gene lost 4 bases and the J gene lost 7 bases, with 11 bases spanning the gap. The germline V gene encodes CDR1 SGHRS and CDR2 YFSETQ. The CDR3 runs to 12 residues. The CDR3 region has the DNA TGCGCCAGCAGCCCGCAGGGGACTGGCTACACCTTC. Translation gives CASSPQGTGYTF.

The chain uses TRBV14 and TRBJ1-1, with a weak D call TRBD1 (5 bases). CDR1 SGHDN and CDR2 FVKESK come from the germline V gene. V dropped 3 bases and J dropped 0 bases, with 8 bases sitting between them. The CDR3 contains 14 residues. The CDR3: CASSHRGVNTEAFF. The CDR3 DNA sequence: TGTGCCAGCAGCCACCGAGGGGTGAACACTGAAGCTTTCTTT.

This chain uses TRBV5-4 with TRBJ2-7; D not certain. Germline V gives CDR1 SGHNT, CDR2 YYREEE (reference sequence). The V and J ends lost 2 bases and 3 bases respectively, with 15 bases between them. The CDR3 is 15 amino acids. The CDR3 DNA reads TGTGCCAGCAGCTTCCGTAATAGCATGGGCTACGAGCAGTACTTC. It specifies CASSFRNSMGYEQYF.

The chain employs TRBV19 and TRBJ1-2, with D unclear. The ends were cut back, 4 bases at V and 1 base at J, with 13 bases in the middle. CDR1 and CDR2 from the germline V gene are LNHDA and SQIVND (reference sequence). This CDR3 is 15 amino acids long. In DNA form, the CDR3 reads TGTGCCAGTAGTAATAGACTTCCGATTAACTATGGCTACACCTTC. Translating gives CASSNRLPINYGYTF.

In nucleotides, the CDR3 is TGCAGCGCGGGACAGACCCTGGGCGAGCAGTACTTC. Its translation is CSAGQTLGEQYF. This chain links TRBV29-1 with TRBJ2-7; TRBD1 matches 7 bases. Per the germline V gene, CDR1 is SQVTM and CDR2 is ANQGSEA. The J segment lost 6 bases and the V segment lost 7 bases, leaving 9 bases of the junction unmatched. There are 12 residues in the CDR3.

The V gene is TRBV28, the J gene TRBJ2-7, with 8 positions matching TRBD1. The V segment lost 6 bases and the J segment 5 bases; nucleotides outside the gene matches: 6. CDR1 and CDR2 from the germline V gene are MDHEN and SYDVKM. The CDR3 contains 13 residues. This CDR3 reads CASRQGAPNEQYF. The CDR3 DNA sequence: TGTGCCAGCAGGCAGGGGGCCCCCAACGAGCAGTACTTC.

The chain couples TRBV19 to TRBJ1-1; no reliable D call. V was shortened by 11 bases and J by 2 bases, with 18 bases between the two germline ends. The germline CDR1 and CDR2 sequences are LNHDA and SQIVND (reference sequence). This CDR3 comprises 14 residues. The CDR3 DNA reads as TGTGCCTCGAGGGAGGTTTCGATTAACACTGAAGCTTTCTTT. Its translation: CASREVSINTEAFF.

The chain joins TRBV9 to TRBJ2-1; no firm D call. Germline V gene data show CDR1 as SGDLS and CDR2 as YYNGEE. V gave up 0 bases and J gave up 2 bases, with 12 bases separating them. The CDR3 is made up of 16 amino acids. CDR3 bases: TGTGCCAGCAGCGTAGGGCGACACCCTCCCTACAATGAGCAGTTCTTC. Encoded protein: CASSVGRHPPYNEQFF.

This clone was counted once. The genes are TRBV7-9 and TRBJ1-2; 10 bases match TRBD1. Unmatched junction bases numbered 7, after V lost 6 bases and J lost 0 bases. Germline CDR1 reads SEHNR; CDR2 reads FQNEAQ (reference sequence). CDR3 length: 16 amino acids. This chain's CDR3 is CASRRTGGVSNYGYTF. CDR3 nucleotides: TGTGCCAGCAGGAGGACAGGGGGAGTATCTAACTATGGCTACACCTTC. The variable domain in full, with the rest retrieved from reference TRBV7-9 and TRBJ1-2, is DTGVSQNPRHKITKRGQNVTFRCDPISEHNRLYWYRQTLGQGPEFLTYFQNEAQLEKSRLLSDRFSAERPKGSFSTLEIQRTEQGDSAMYLCASRRTGGVSNYGYTFGSGTRLTVV.

This clone was observed once. V gene TRBV9 combines with J gene TRBJ2-1; D gene uncertain. This CDR3 is built from 13 residues. Germline assignment: CDR1 SGDLS and CDR2 YYNGEE. Trimming took 0 bases from V and 7 from J, leaving 8 bases between them. In DNA, the CDR3 is TGTGCCAGCAGCGTAGGCACATTAAATGAGCAGTTCTTC. Protein: CASSVGTLNEQFF.

To note about this clone: This CDR3 is also generated by other DNA sequences in the sample. The J gene is TRBJ2-7, the V gene TRBV27; D perhaps matches TRBD2 (6 bases). From germline, CDR1 is MNHEY and CDR2 SMNVEV (reference sequence). The CDR3 has 17 amino acids. V shed 0 bases and J shed 4 bases, with 19 bases lying between them. For the CDR3, the DNA is TGTGCCAGCAGTTTATCGGGTGGAGGGGTTCCTACTTACGAGCAGTACTTC. It translates to CASSLSGGGVPTYEQYF.

This chain uses TRBV5-6 with TRBJ2-7; 8 bases are a match to TRBD1. This CDR3 comprises 15 residues. The germline CDR1 and CDR2 sequences are SGHDT and YYEEEE. V lost 5 bases and J lost 3; bases outside the gene matches: 10. CDR3 sequence: CASRPRTGPNYEQYF. The CDR3 bases are TGTGCCAGCAGACCGAGGACAGGGCCAAACTACGAGCAGTACTTC.

This clone was recorded only once. The chain is built from TRBV27 and TRBJ2-7; no clear D. Between the trimmed V and J ends, which lost 5 bases and 5 bases, there was a span of 13 bases. CDR1 is MNHEY and CDR2 is SMNVEV in the germline V gene (reference sequence). CDR3 size: 13 residues. CDR3 residues: CASSPLSLDEQYF. The CDR3 region has the DNA TGTGCCAGCAGTCCCCTGAGTCTCGACGAGCAGTACTTC.

CDR3 DNA sequence: TGTGCCAGCAGTTTGAGTCAGGGGGCCCCGAGCTCCTACAATGAGCAGTTCTTC. As protein: CASSLSQGAPSSYNEQFF. V is TRBV27 and J is TRBJ2-1; 8 nucleotides line up with TRBD1. V shed 3 bases and J 0 bases; nucleotides not matched to a gene: 10. The CDR3 has 18 amino acids. CDR1 and CDR2 (germline): MNHEY, SMNVEV (reference sequence).

V and J are TRBV6-5 and TRBJ2-1; D call uncertain. Trimming left V 2 bases short and J 3 bases short, with 14 bases between. The CDR3 is made up of 16 amino acids. Germline V gene sequence: CDR1 MNHEY, CDR2 SVGAGI. In DNA form, the CDR3 reads TGTGCCAGCAGTTACAATCCTACTGGGAACTACAATGAGCAGTTCTTC. Amino acid sequence: CASSYNPTGNYNEQFF.

Here the CDR3 DNA reads TGTGCCAGCAGTTGTGGGGAAAATAGCAATCAGCCCCAGCATTTT. Residues: CASSCGENSNQPQHF. This chain uses TRBV6-9 with TRBJ1-5, with D uncertain. V dropped 4 bases and J dropped 0 bases, with 10 bases sitting between them. The CDR3 has 15 residues. Germline values: CDR1 MNHGY, CDR2 SVAAGI.

This chain uses TRBV11-2 with TRBJ2-5; 8 nucleotides match TRBD2. This CDR3 contains 15 residues. The junction had 8 bases not matched to a gene; V was cut back by 5 bases and J by 3 bases. CDR1 and CDR2 (germline): SGHAT, FQNNGV. The CDR3 sequence is CASSKGLEEKETQYF. CDR3 nucleotide sequence: TGTGCCAGCAGCAAGGGACTAGAGGAGAAAGAGACCCAGTACTTC.

This chain connects TRBV7-9 to TRBJ1-3; D perhaps matches TRBD1 (5 bases). Germline V lookup: CDR1 SEHNR, CDR2 FQNEAQ (reference sequence). The CDR3 covers 13 residues. V shed 10 bases and J shed 0 bases, with 10 bases lying between them. This CDR3 is CATGTYSGNTIYF. DNA of the CDR3: TGTGCCACCGGGACCTACTCTGGAAACACCATATATTTT.

The rearrangement uses TRBV5-1 and TRBJ2-2; 11 bases align to TRBD1. V gave up 3 bases and J gave up 4 bases; unmatched junction bases: 8. CDR1 SGHRS and CDR2 YFSETQ come from the germline V gene. The CDR3 has 17 residues. For the CDR3, the DNA is TGCGCCAGCAGCTCGATATCCGGGACAGGGGGCACCGGGGAGCTGTTTTTT. Its translation: CASSSISGTGGTGELFF.

The rearrangement uses TRBV7-9 and TRBJ1-6; D remains ambiguous. This CDR3 has 14 residues. Trimming stripped 1 base from V and 7 bases from J, with 8 bases between. The germline V gene has CDR1 SEHNR and CDR2 FQNEAQ (reference sequence). CDR3 coding DNA: TGTGCCAGCAGCTTAGAGGGTATGAATTCACCCCTCCACTTT. Protein product: CASSLEGMNSPLHF.

This sequence joins TRBV6-1 and TRBJ1-6, with D possibly being TRBD1 (5 bases). The V and J ends lost 2 bases and 3 bases respectively, with 8 bases between them. CDR3 length: 15 amino acids. Germline V gene data show CDR1 as MNHNS and CDR2 as SASEGT. This chain's CDR3 is CASSEPGVYNSPLHF. DNA for the CDR3: TGTGCCAGCAGTGAACCGGGGGTCTATAATTCACCCCTCCACTTT.

The chain couples TRBV6-5 to TRBJ2-2, with D perhaps being TRBD1 or TRBD2 (5 bases each). There are 14 residues in the CDR3. The V end was cut by 2 bases, the J end by 13 bases, with 17 bases between. The germline V gene encodes CDR1 MNHEY and CDR2 SVGAGI. The CDR3 region is CASSYGGMGFGLFF. The CDR3 coding sequence is TGTGCCAGCAGTTACGGGGGAATGGGCTTCGGGCTGTTTTTT.

The V call is TRBV5-1, the J call TRBJ2-1, with D hard to call. CDR3 length: 15 residues. The germline V gene encodes CDR1 SGHRS and CDR2 YFSETQ. The germline V and J ends were trimmed by 4 bases and 0 bases, with 11 bases remaining between them. CDR3 nucleotide sequence: TGCGCCAGCAGCGGTGGGCAGAGCTCCTACAATGAGCAGTTCTTC. It translates to CASSGGQSSYNEQFF. The full variable domain, rest sourced from reference TRBV5-1 and TRBJ2-1, is KAGVTQTPRYLIKTRGQQVTLSCSPISGHRSVSWYQQTPGQGLQFLFEYFSETQRNKGNFPGRFSGRQFSNSRSEMNVSTLELGDSALYLCASSGGQSSYNEQFFGPGTRLTVL.

This rearrangement joins TRBV5-1 to TRBJ2-7; D gene uncertain. The ends were cut back, 3 bases at V and 7 bases at J, with 17 bases in the middle. The CDR3 has 14 residues. CDR1 SGHRS and CDR2 YFSETQ come from the germline V gene. CDR3 coding DNA: TGCGCCAGCAGCTCGACCGTTCCCCTGGGGGAGCAGTACTTC. Protein product: CASSSTVPLGEQYF.

This clone has just one count. The chain carries TRBV15 and TRBJ2-3; 10 bases are shared with TRBD2. This CDR3 comprises 17 residues. Germline CDR1 and CDR2: LNHNV and YYDKDF (reference sequence). After removal of 1 base from V and 4 bases from J, the junction contained 8 bases not matched to a gene. The CDR3 sequence is CATSRGGSGGAADTQYF. CDR3 DNA: TGTGCCACCAGCAGAGGCGGGAGCGGGGGGGCCGCAGATACGCAGTATTTT.

This sequence joins TRBV6-5 and TRBJ1-6; 7 nucleotides align to TRBD1. V shed 8 bases, J shed 7 bases, and the junction held 8 bases outside the gene matches. CDR3 length: 14 residues. CDR1 and CDR2 (germline): MNHEY, SVGAGI. The CDR3: CASGTDRENSPLHF. The CDR3, as DNA: TGTGCCAGCGGAACCGACAGGGAAAATTCACCCCTCCACTTT.

CDR3 sequence: CASSSYSYEQYF. CDR3 nucleotide sequence: TGCGCCAGCAGCTCCTATTCCTACGAGCAGTACTTC. J is TRBJ2-5 and V is TRBV5-1; unclear D gene. The J call could be wrong; TRBJ2-7 is a better fit for the DNA end. The germline V gene has CDR1 SGHRS and CDR2 YFSETQ. The CDR3 is 12 residues long.

Concerning this clone: This sample includes further DNA sequences coding for the same CDR3. The rearrangement joins TRBV5-1 to TRBJ2-5; 8 bases agree with TRBD1. Losses at the gene ends were 0 bases for V and 1 base for J; bases not matched to a gene: 2. The CDR3 has 15 residues. Germline loops: CDR1 SGHRS, CDR2 YFSETQ. CDR3 nucleotides: TGCGCCAGCAGCTTGGGGACAGGGCCCCAAGAGACCCAGTACTTC. Encoded protein: CASSLGTGPQETQYF.

This sequence joins TRBV7-9 and TRBJ2-2; no definite D call. The CDR3 is 14 amino acids. Trimming removed 2 bases from V and 4 bases from J, with 8 bases in between. The germline CDR1 and CDR2 sequences are SEHNR and FQNEAQ (reference sequence). CDR3 DNA sequence: TGTGCCAGCAGCTTACTAACAATCACCGGGGAGCTGTTTTTT. As protein: CASSLLTITGELFF.

This clone was counted once. Distinct nucleotide sequences in the sample also encode this CDR3. This chain links TRBV5-1 with TRBJ1-1; no definite D call. V dropped 1 base and J dropped 2 bases, with 6 bases sitting between them. The CDR3 covers 13 residues. The V gene's germline CDR1 is SGHRS and CDR2 YFSETQ. The CDR3 protein is CASSLQENTEAFF. The CDR3 region has the DNA TGCGCCAGCAGCTTGCAAGAAAACACTGAAGCTTTCTTT.